This T cell receptor (beta chain) emerged from a study of cytomegalovirus exposure and HLA in healthy donors. About the research overall: One earlier analysis, a look at about 179 million T cells, found some 100 million unique TCR beta sequences. Study-level points and caveats: Indistinguishable V segments, including TRBV6-2 and TRBV6-3, were excluded. An analysis that was carried out later associated some 17,000 TCR beta sequences with HLA alleles at 0.05 false discovery rate.

PCR involved 60 Vbeta and 13 Jbeta primers. Clones were read by immunoSEQ multiplex PCR, and TCRdb kept only the in-frame ones, dropping some. This sample has 180,000 or so clones, with less than 80% found just once. Concerning this clone: The antigen is not known.

Germline CDR1 and CDR2: SEHNR and FQNEAQ (reference sequence). CDR3 length: 14 amino acids. The trim removed 5 bases at V and 6 bases at J, leaving 7 bases unmatched. The genes are TRBV7-9 and TRBJ2-7, with 10 positions matching TRBD2. This TCR came from a man younger than 35 in good health and CMV-seronegative. What was sequenced was PBMCs. The CDR3 sequence is CASSPSGSGPEQYF. The CDR3 nucleotides are TGTGCCAGCAGCCCTAGCGGGAGTGGCCCCGAGCAGTACTTC. Full variable domain (remainder filled in from reference TRBV7-9 and TRBJ2-7): DTGVSQNPRHKITKRGQNVTFRCDPISEHNRLYWYRQTLGQGPEFLTYFQNEAQLEKSRLLSDRFSAERPKGSFSTLEIQRTEQGDSAMYLCASSPSGSGPEQYFGPGTRLTVT.